The 19 T cell receptor beta chains listed next were all sequenced from one sample in a study of blood T cell repertoires in COVID-19. Here immunoSEQ multiplex PCR was the method, and the copy in TCRdb shows in-frame clones only, minus some. This table has about 200,000 clones, around 90% appearing once. The specimen was peripheral blood. All receptors come from a man aged 40-55 years with active or convalescent COVID-19.

The chain couples TRBV28 to TRBJ2-7; maybe TRBD2 (6 bases). This CDR3 has 13 amino acids. V was trimmed by 2 bases and J by 4 bases, leaving 9 bases between them. CDR1 and CDR2 (germline): MDHEN, SYDVKM. CDR3 in DNA: TGTGCCAGCAGTTTAGGAGGGGAATACGAGCAGTACTTC. It translates to CASSLGGEYEQYF.

The rearrangement joins TRBV11-1 to TRBJ1-4; D is undetermined. The V end was cut by 5 bases, the J end by 5 bases, with 3 bases between. The CDR3 extends over 11 amino acids. Germline values: CDR1 SGHAT, CDR2 FQDESV (reference sequence). The CDR3 coding sequence is TGTGCCAGCAGCCAAAATGAAAAACTGTTTTTT. This translates into CASSQNEKLFF. The full variable domain, completed using reference TRBV11-1 and TRBJ1-4, is EAEVAQSPRYKITEKSQAVAFWCDPISGHATLYWYRQILGQGPELLVQFQDESVVDDSQLPKDRFSAERLKGVDSTLKIQPAELGDSAMYLCASSQNEKLFFGSGTQLSVL.

The rearrangement links TRBV27 to TRBJ2-7; perhaps TRBD2 as D (5 bases). Germline-derived CDR1 and CDR2 are MNHEY and SMNVEV (reference sequence). Trimming left V 3 bases short and J 7 bases short, with 10 bases between. The CDR3 sequence is 12 residues long. The CDR3 protein is CASSFEGYEQYF. The CDR3 nucleotides are TGTGCCAGCAGTTTTGAGGGATATGAGCAGTACTTC.

This chain joins TRBV25-1 and TRBJ2-7; 8 nucleotides match TRBD1. From germline, CDR1 is MGHDK and CDR2 SYGVNS. Losses at the gene ends were 1 base for V and 4 bases for J; bases not matched to a gene: 6. This CDR3 is built from 15 residues. CDR3 nucleotides: TGTGCCAGCAGTGAATCCCAGGGGGCTTGGTACGAGCAGTACTTC. Translated, it gives CASSESQGAWYEQYF.

CDR3 in amino acids: CASSHQTSGKNTGELFF. CDR3 DNA sequence: TGTGCCAGCAGCCACCAGACTAGCGGGAAGAACACCGGGGAGCTGTTTTTT. V usage is TRBV3-1 (or the pseudogene TRBV3-2) and J usage is TRBJ2-2; 11 nucleotides match TRBD2. The CDR3 covers 17 residues. After removal of 3 bases from V and 1 base from J, the junction contained 4 bases not matched to a gene. The germline V gene encodes CDR1 LGHDT and CDR2 YNNKEL (reference sequence).

This clone was detected once. J is TRBJ1-6 and V is TRBV7-2, with a tentative D call TRBD1 (6 bases). V gave up 5 bases and J gave up 10 bases, with 18 bases separating them. Germline V lookup: CDR1 SGHTA, CDR2 FQGNSA. This CDR3 spans 15 amino acids. CDR3 sequence: CASSIGGGLPSPLHF. In DNA, the CDR3 is TGTGCCAGCAGCATCGGCGGGGGCTTGCCCTCACCCCTCCACTTT.

V and J are TRBV9 and TRBJ1-1, with unresolved D. The CDR3 is 13 residues long. V shed 1 base and J shed 1 base, with 5 bases lying between them. From germline, CDR1 is SGDLS and CDR2 YYNGEE. The CDR3 DNA sequence: TGTGCCAGCAGCGTACTCTCGAACACTGAAGCTTTCTTT. Residues: CASSVLSNTEAFF.

J is TRBJ1-1 and V is TRBV5-6, with D maybe TRBD1 (6 bases). The CDR3 runs to 15 residues. V dropped 4 bases and J dropped 2 bases, with 15 bases sitting between them. The germline V gene encodes CDR1 SGHDT and CDR2 YYEEEE. The CDR3 is CASSLGARLNTEAFF. DNA for the CDR3: TGTGCCAGCAGCCTGGGGGCCAGATTAAACACTGAAGCTTTCTTT.

The rearrangement joins TRBV7-6 to TRBJ2-7; 10 positions agree with TRBD2. The CDR3 has 15 residues. V lost 5 bases and J lost 2; bases outside the gene matches: 6. From germline, CDR1 is SGHVS and CDR2 FNYEAQ. The CDR3 sequence: CASSLSSGGTYEQYF. The CDR3 DNA follows: TGTGCCAGCAGCCTCTCTAGCGGGGGCACCTACGAGCAGTACTTC.

The V gene is TRBV30, the J gene TRBJ2-5; 8 nucleotides agree with TRBD1. The ends lost 7 bases at V and 5 bases at J; junction bases unmatched: 12. From germline, CDR1 is GTSNPN and CDR2 SVGIG (reference sequence). This CDR3 has 14 amino acids. The CDR3 DNA is TGTGCCTCCGACAGGGGATATTGGGGTGAGACCCAGTACTTC. Translating it yields CASDRGYWGETQYF.

The chain employs TRBV9 and TRBJ1-3; D is possibly TRBD1 (6 bases). The CDR3 spans 17 residues. V lost 0 bases and J 0 bases, leaving 13 bases between the germline ends. Germline CDR1 SGDLS, CDR2 YYNGEE. CDR3 loop: CASSVGTQGFSGNTIYF. In nucleotides, the CDR3 is TGTGCCAGCAGCGTAGGAACACAGGGCTTCTCTGGAAACACCATATATTTT.

The rearrangement joins TRBV28 to TRBJ1-1; 10 bases agree with TRBD1. Germline CDR1 MDHEN, CDR2 SYDVKM. The CDR3 is 15 residues long. The trim removed 5 bases at V and 5 bases at J, leaving 8 bases unmatched. This CDR3 reads CASSARQGAGTEAFF. In nucleotides, the CDR3 is TGTGCCAGCAGTGCCCGACAGGGGGCGGGGACTGAAGCTTTCTTT.

CDR3 sequence (DNA): TGCAGCGTTGAAGATCCAGCTCTTTGGAGTGAAAAACTGTTTTTT. Residues: CSVEDPALWSEKLFF. The chain has TRBV29-1 and TRBJ1-4; D remains unclear. With 0 bases removed from V and 7 bases from J, the gap between germline ends came to 15 bases. The CDR3 extends over 15 amino acids. Germline CDR1 reads SQVTM; CDR2 reads ANQGSEA.

The CDR3 region is CATEESSGNQPQHF. The CDR3 DNA follows: TGTGCCACGGAGGAGAGCTCGGGCAATCAGCCCCAGCATTTT. The rearrangement joins TRBV28 to TRBJ1-5; no clear D gene. V lost 10 bases, J lost 2 bases, and 15 bases lay in between. The CDR3 spans 14 residues. The germline CDR1 and CDR2 sequences are MDHEN and SYDVKM.

The chain combines TRBV18 with TRBJ1-2; tentatively, D is TRBD1 (5 bases). There are 14 residues in the CDR3. The germline CDR1 and CDR2 sequences are KGHSH and LQKENI. Trimming left V 8 bases short and J 0 bases short, with 13 bases between. The chain's CDR3 is CASSDRPANYGYTF. As DNA, the CDR3 is TGTGCCAGCAGCGACAGACCCGCTAACTATGGCTACACCTTC. The variable domain in full, completed from reference TRBV18 and TRBJ1-2, reads NAGVMQNPRHLVRRRGQEARLRCSPMKGHSHVYWYRQLPEEGLKFMVYLQKENIIDESGMPKERFSAEFPKEGPSILRIQQVVRGDSAAYFCASSDRPANYGYTFGSGTRLTVV.

The genes are TRBV28 and TRBJ2-5; 7 bases fit TRBD1. From germline, CDR1 is MDHEN and CDR2 SYDVKM. The length of the CDR3 is 15 residues. With 2 bases clipped from V and 5 bases from J, the junction kept 8 bases outside the gene matches. The CDR3 here is CASSLGDRSSETQYF. CDR3 bases: TGTGCCAGCAGTTTAGGGGACAGATCCTCCGAGACCCAGTACTTC.

The chain has TRBV25-1 and TRBJ1-4; 9 bases agree with TRBD1. The CDR3 has 18 amino acids. Trimming took 3 bases from V and 3 from J; bases not matched to a gene: 11. Germline V CDR1 and CDR2: MGHDK, SYGVNS. The CDR3 sequence: CASSDPGTGFMANEKLFF. The CDR3 DNA sequence: TGTGCCAGCAGTGATCCCGGGACAGGGTTTATGGCTAATGAAAAACTGTTTTTT.

The sample holds one count of this clone. V gene TRBV5-1 combines with J gene TRBJ1-1; D ambiguous. Germline lookup yields CDR1 SGHRS and CDR2 YFSETQ. The germline V and J ends were trimmed by 0 bases and 1 base, with 13 bases remaining between them. The CDR3 extends over 16 amino acids. The CDR3 is CASSLVSLRGNTEAFF. In DNA form, the CDR3 reads TGCGCCAGCAGCTTGGTGTCACTCCGGGGGAACACTGAAGCTTTCTTT.

The table lists this clone with a few counts. V and J are TRBV12-3 or TRBV12-4 and TRBJ1-1; D not resolved. This CDR3 is built from 13 residues. With 6 bases removed from V and 0 bases from J, the gap between germline ends came to 8 bases. The CDR3 nucleotides read TGTGCCAGCAGCTTGAGGGTGAACACTGAAGCTTTCTTT. Protein: CASSLRVNTEAFF.